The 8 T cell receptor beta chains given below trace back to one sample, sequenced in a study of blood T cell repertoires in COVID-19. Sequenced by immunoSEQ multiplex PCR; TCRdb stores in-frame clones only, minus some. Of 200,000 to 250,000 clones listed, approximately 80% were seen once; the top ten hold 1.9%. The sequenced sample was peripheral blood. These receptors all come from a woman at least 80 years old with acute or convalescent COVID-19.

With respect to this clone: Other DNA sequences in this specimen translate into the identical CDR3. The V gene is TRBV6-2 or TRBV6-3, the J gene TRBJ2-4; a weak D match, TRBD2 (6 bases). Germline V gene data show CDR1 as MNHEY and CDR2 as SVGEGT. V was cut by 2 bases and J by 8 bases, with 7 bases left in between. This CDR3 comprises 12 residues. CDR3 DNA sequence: TGTGCCAGCAGTTACCCGGGGGACATTCAGTACTTC. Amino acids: CASSYPGDIQYF.

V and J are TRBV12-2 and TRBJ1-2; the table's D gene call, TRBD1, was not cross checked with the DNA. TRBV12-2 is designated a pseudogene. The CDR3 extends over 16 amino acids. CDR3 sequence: CASRLALYRTDYGYTF. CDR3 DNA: TGTGCAAGTCGCTTAGCGCTTTACAGAACAGACTATGGCTACACCTTC.

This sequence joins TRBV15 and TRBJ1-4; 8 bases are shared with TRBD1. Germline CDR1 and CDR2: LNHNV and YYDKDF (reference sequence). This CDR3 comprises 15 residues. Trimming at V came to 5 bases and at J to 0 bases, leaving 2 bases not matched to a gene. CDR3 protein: CATSPGGATNEKLFF. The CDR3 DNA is TGTGCCACCAGCCCAGGGGGCGCAACTAATGAAAAACTGTTTTTT.

CDR3 in DNA: TGCGCCAGCAGCCGAAGCGGCACCCCAAGGGAGCGCCTAAGAGAAAAACTGTTTTTT. This codes for CASSRSGTPRERLREKLFF. The chain recombines TRBV4-1 with TRBJ1-4; D ambiguous. Trimming removed 4 bases at V and 8 bases at J, with 29 bases between. There are 19 residues in the CDR3. Per the germline V gene, CDR1 is MGHRA and CDR2 is YSYEKL.

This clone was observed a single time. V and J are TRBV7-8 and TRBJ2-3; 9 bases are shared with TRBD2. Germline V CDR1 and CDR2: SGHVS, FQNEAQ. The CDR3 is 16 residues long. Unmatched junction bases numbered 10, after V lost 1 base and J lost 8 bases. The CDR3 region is CASSLGTAGGSGTQYF. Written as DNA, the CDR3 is TGTGCCAGCAGCTTAGGGACCGCGGGAGGGTCAGGTACGCAGTATTTT.

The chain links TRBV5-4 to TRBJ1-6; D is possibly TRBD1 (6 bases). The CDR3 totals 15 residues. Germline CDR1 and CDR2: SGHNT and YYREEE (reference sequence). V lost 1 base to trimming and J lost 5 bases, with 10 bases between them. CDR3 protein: CASSLKGVDNSPLHF. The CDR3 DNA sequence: TGTGCCAGCAGCTTGAAGGGGGTCGATAATTCACCCCTCCACTTT.

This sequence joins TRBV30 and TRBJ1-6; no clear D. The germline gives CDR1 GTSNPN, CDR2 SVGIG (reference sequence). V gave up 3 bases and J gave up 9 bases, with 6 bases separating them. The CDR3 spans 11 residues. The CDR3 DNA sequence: TGTGCCTGGAGAACTGGTTCACCCCTCCACTTT. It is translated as CAWRTGSPLHF.

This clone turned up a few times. CDR3 amino acids: CSVEVGRSSYNEQFF. The CDR3 coding sequence is TGCAGCGTTGAAGTTGGTAGGAGCTCCTACAATGAGCAGTTCTTC. The chain joins TRBV29-1 to TRBJ2-1; no firm D call. Germline V CDR1 and CDR2: SQVTM, ANQGSEA. This CDR3 is 15 amino acids long. V was shortened by 1 base and J by 0 bases, with 10 bases between the two germline ends.